A single sample gave rise to the 3 T cell receptor beta chains below, sequenced in a study of memory CD4+ T cells and cytomegalovirus serostatus. Assay: immunoSEQ multiplex PCR; the TCRdb copy retains only in-frame clones and omits some. The table includes approximately 63,000 clones, 80% detected once. The sort gate was single viable CD3+CD4+CD8-CD45RO+ cells for memory CD4+ T cells. Sequenced input: memory CD4+ T cells from blood. The receptors derive from an adult in good health and CMV-seronegative. Some clones in this sample may be carry-over from other donors' samples.

CDR3 region: CASSPLSGTSTDTQYF. The CDR3 region has the DNA TGTGCCAGCAGCCCTTTAAGCGGGACTAGCACAGATACGCAGTATTTT. This chain connects TRBV5-4 to TRBJ2-3; 7 bases agree with TRBD2. The CDR3 contains 16 residues. J lost 0 bases, V lost 4 bases, and 8 bases had no gene match. The germline gives CDR1 SGHNT, CDR2 YYREEE (reference sequence).

The chain joins TRBV25-1 to TRBJ1-4; the D gene is possibly TRBD1 (5 bases). Germline V gene sequence: CDR1 MGHDK, CDR2 SYGVNS. The CDR3 is 13 amino acids. V was shortened by 4 bases and J by 5 bases, with 8 bases between the two germline ends. CDR3 bases: TGTGCCAGCAGTGGGACAAAAAATGAAAAACTGTTTTTT. Its translation: CASSGTKNEKLFF.

This chain uses TRBV7-8 with TRBJ1-5; D not certain. Germline CDR1 and CDR2: SGHVS and FQNEAQ. V lost 5 bases and J lost 6, with 17 bases in between. The CDR3 contains 15 residues. CDR3 coding DNA: TGTGCCAGCAGCCCTAGAGGATACGAGGGTCAGCCCCAGCATTTT. Encoded protein: CASSPRGYEGQPQHF.